The 27 T cell receptor beta chains given below trace back to one sample, sequenced in a study of post-analysis software for immune sequencing data. Whole-study results and caveats: Patients had higher frequencies than controls of roughly 5 TRBV segments, including TRBV5-6, TRBV5-1 and TRBV20-1.

Unique molecular identifiers featured in each of the TCR beta cDNA libraries. In TCRdb, the PCR reads were re-called with MiXCR into one record per CDR3 protein. The table has approximately 730,000 distinct CDR3 sequences, approximately 44% seen once. For these TCRs, the target antigens are not known. The sequenced material came from blood. The receptors originated from a girl between 10 and 17 years old with multiple sclerosis.

CDR3 nucleotides: TGTGCCAGCAGCCAAGATCTGGTCGGGAGCTCCTACAATGAGCAGTTCTTC. Translation: CASSQDLVGSSYNEQFF. The V and J genes are TRBV3-1 and TRBJ2-1; D might be TRBD2 (6 bases). The CDR3 has 17 residues. In germline, CDR1 is LGHDT, CDR2 YNNKEL (reference sequence). With 0 bases removed from V and 0 bases from J, the gap between germline ends came to 12 bases.

The gene calls are TRBV6-5 and TRBJ2-1; 12 bases are a match to TRBD2. V lost 4 bases and J lost 9; bases outside the gene matches: 4. The CDR3 is 14 amino acids. In germline, CDR1 is MNHEY, CDR2 SVGAGI. The DNA for the CDR3 is TGTGCCAGCAGTTGGACTAGCGGGACAAGTGAGCAGTTCTTC. It specifies CASSWTSGTSEQFF.

This clonotype was detected only a few times. This sequence joins TRBV30 and TRBJ2-3; D unresolved. The CDR3 consists of 13 residues. Germline lookup yields CDR1 GTSNPN and CDR2 SVGIG (reference sequence). V was trimmed by 4 bases and J by 1 base, leaving 9 bases between them. The CDR3 loop reads CAWNPRGTDTQYF. CDR3 in DNA: TGTGCCTGGAACCCAAGGGGCACAGATACGCAGTATTTT.

This clonotype was counted between two and nine times. The J gene is TRBJ2-1, the V gene TRBV24-1; D uncertain. Germline-derived CDR1 and CDR2 are KGHDR and SFDVKD. The ends were cut back, 0 bases at V and 3 bases at J, with 8 bases in the middle. CDR3 length: 15 residues. The CDR3 is CATSDLRRGYNEQFF. CDR3 DNA sequence: TGTGCCACCAGTGATTTGCGCAGAGGCTACAATGAGCAGTTCTTC.

V is TRBV6-5 and J is TRBJ2-1; perhaps TRBD2 as D (5 bases). This CDR3 has 15 residues. The V end was cut by 5 bases, the J end by 6 bases, with 17 bases between. Germline V CDR1 and CDR2: MNHEY, SVGAGI. In DNA form, the CDR3 reads TGTGCCAGCAGTAACGGACTCCCCACGGGCAATGAGCAGTTCTTC. Translation gives CASSNGLPTGNEQFF.

This clonotype turned up a few times. The chain carries TRBV24-1 and TRBJ2-1, with TRBD2 matching 8 bases. Trimming removed 9 bases from V and 5 bases from J; junction bases left unmatched: 5. Germline V gene lookup returns CDR1 KGHDR and CDR2 SFDVKD. There are 13 residues in the CDR3. CDR3 protein: CATRGSGNNEQFF. DNA of the CDR3: TGTGCCACCCGGGGTAGCGGGAACAATGAGCAGTTCTTC.

A single count supports this clonotype. The V and J genes are TRBV20-1 and TRBJ2-2, with 9 bases matching TRBD2. This CDR3 spans 16 amino acids. The germline V gene encodes CDR1 DFQATT and CDR2 SNEGSKA (reference sequence). V lost 6 bases, J lost 8 bases, and 16 bases stayed unmatched. CDR3 in amino acids: CSARRWGREGQGELFF. The CDR3 bases are TGCAGTGCACGCCGTTGGGGGCGGGAGGGCCAGGGGGAGCTGTTTTTT.

This clonotype turned up a few times. The chain recombines TRBV7-9 with TRBJ2-6, with no clear D. V lost 5 bases and J 3 bases, leaving 14 bases between the germline ends. Germline lookup yields CDR1 SEHNR and CDR2 FQNEAQ (reference sequence). This CDR3 comprises 16 residues. The CDR3 nucleotides read TGTGCCAGCAGCCCCGTCGGTTTGTTTGGGGCCAACGTCCTGACTTTC. Residues: CASSPVGLFGANVLTF.

This clonotype was picked up a small number of times. The gene calls are TRBV20-1 and TRBJ2-7; tentatively, D is TRBD2 (7 bases). Germline V CDR1 and CDR2: DFQATT, SNEGSKA (reference sequence). With 5 bases removed from V and 2 bases from J, the gap between germline ends came to 16 bases. This CDR3 comprises 14 residues. The CDR3 coding sequence is TGCAGTGCTGGAGGGGGGGGTCTCACCTACGAGCAGTACTTC. Protein sequence: CSAGGGGLTYEQYF.

The chain is built from TRBV5-1 and TRBJ2-1, with 14 bases fitting TRBD2. The CDR3 extends over 15 amino acids. The trim removed 0 bases at V and 12 bases at J, leaving 5 bases unmatched. Looked up from germline, CDR1 is SGHRS and CDR2 is YFSETQ. This CDR3 reads CASSLDPGLAGGQFF. The CDR3 DNA sequence: TGCGCCAGCAGCTTGGACCCCGGACTAGCGGGAGGGCAGTTCTTC. Based on the CDR3 plus reference TRBV5-1 and TRBJ2-1, the full variable domain is KAGVTQTPRYLIKTRGQQVTLSCSPISGHRSVSWYQQTPGQGLQFLFEYFSETQRNKGNFPGRFSGRQFSNSRSEMNVSTLELGDSALYLCASSLDPGLAGGQFFGPGTRLTVL.

The rearrangement uses TRBV7-2 and TRBJ1-2; D uncertain. CDR1 and CDR2 (germline): SGHTA, FQGNSA. This CDR3 region has 12 residues. The germline V and J ends were trimmed by 5 bases and 8 bases, with 12 bases remaining between them. The CDR3 DNA reads TGTGCCAGCAGCCCGGACCTTAGAGGCTACACCTTC. This sequence encodes CASSPDLRGYTF.

The rearrangement uses TRBV12-3 or TRBV12-4 and TRBJ1-1; a weak D match, TRBD1 (5 bases). Trimming took 5 bases from V and 0 from J, leaving 13 bases between them. The CDR3 is 15 residues long. CDR3 nucleotide sequence: TGTGCCAGCAGTCTCTTAAGGGGTCTGAACACTGAAGCTTTCTTT. Its translation is CASSLLRGLNTEAFF.

This clonotype turned up a few times. The chain recombines TRBV7-9 with TRBJ2-7; no clear D gene. Germline assignment: CDR1 SEHNR and CDR2 FQNEAQ (reference sequence). V was shortened by 0 bases and J by 5 bases, with 8 bases between the two germline ends. This CDR3 region has 13 residues. The CDR3 sequence is CASSLARGDEQYF. The CDR3 region has the DNA TGTGCCAGCAGCTTAGCGCGTGGCGACGAGCAGTACTTC.

This sequence joins TRBV20-1 and TRBJ2-1; 8 bases are shared with TRBD2. CDR3 length: 14 amino acids. V lost 6 bases and J lost 6; bases outside the gene matches: 10. From germline, CDR1 is DFQATT and CDR2 SNEGSKA (reference sequence). This CDR3 is CSAEREQYCNEQFF. CDR3 in DNA: TGCAGTGCGGAGCGGGAGCAGTACTGCAATGAGCAGTTCTTC.

This chain connects TRBV4-1 to TRBJ2-7, with TRBD2 matching over 8 bases. The CDR3 loop spans 14 amino acids. CDR1 and CDR2 from the germline V gene are MGHRA and YSYEKL. The trim removed 3 bases at V and 6 bases at J, leaving 7 bases unmatched. The CDR3 DNA reads TGCGCCAGCAGCCAGGGGCGGGAGGTCGGCGAGCAGTACTTC. Residues: CASSQGREVGEQYF.

The gene calls are TRBV14 and TRBJ2-1; the D gene is possibly TRBD1 (6 bases). The CDR3 has 16 residues. V lost 4 bases and J 0 bases, leaving 13 bases between the germline ends. Germline CDR1 reads SGHDN; CDR2 reads FVKESK. CDR3 residues: CASSLPGASSYNEQFF. The CDR3 bases are TGTGCCAGCAGCCTACCAGGGGCGAGCTCCTACAATGAGCAGTTCTTC.

This clonotype was counted only a few times. This rearrangement joins TRBV25-1 to TRBJ2-7; 7 bases map to TRBD1. V trimming: 6 bases; J trimming: 6 bases; junction bases outside the gene matches: 2. CDR3 length: 11 amino acids. Germline V gene lookup returns CDR1 MGHDK and CDR2 SYGVNS. Written as DNA, the CDR3 is TGTGCCAGCAGGACAGGGACCGAGCAGTACTTC. This translates into CASRTGTEQYF.

This clonotype was picked up a small number of times. V gene TRBV7-9 combines with J gene TRBJ2-7; 9 bases agree with TRBD2. The CDR3 extends over 16 amino acids. V was clipped by 3 bases and J by 3 bases; unmatched bases: 9. Germline V gives CDR1 SEHNR, CDR2 FQNEAQ (reference sequence). CDR3: CASSFSSGMKLYEQYF. CDR3 nucleotide sequence: TGTGCCAGCAGCTTCTCTAGCGGGATGAAACTCTACGAGCAGTACTTC.

V and J are TRBV2 and TRBJ2-5, with TRBD2 matching 7 bases. The J call is in doubt because the DNA end fits TRBJ2-7 better. The CDR3 totals 15 residues. Germline V gives CDR1 SNHLY, CDR2 FYNNEI. CDR3 loop: CASSWEGGITYEQYF. Here the CDR3 DNA reads TGTGCCAGCAGTTGGGAGGGTGGGATAACCTACGAGCAGTACTTC.

For this clonotype: One end of the junction fails to match germline, which may point to a read error. The chain has TRBV12-3 or TRBV12-4 and TRBJ2-1; 14 bases align to TRBD2. The CDR3 has 16 residues. CDR3: CTSSSGTSGSYNEQFF. CDR3 nucleotide sequence: TGTACCAGCAGTTCCGGGACTAGCGGGAGTTACAATGAGCAGTTCTTC.

This clonotype has a handful of counts. This sequence joins TRBV7-2 and TRBJ2-3; the match to TRBD2 covers 8 bases. The germline V gene encodes CDR1 SGHTA and CDR2 FQGNSA. There are 16 residues in the CDR3. Germline trimming cut 0 bases from V and 3 bases from J; bases unmatched to any gene: 5. This CDR3 is CASSLAPLAGTDTQYF. As DNA, the CDR3 is TGTGCCAGCAGCTTAGCGCCCCTAGCGGGTACAGATACGCAGTATTTT.

This chain uses TRBV29-1 with TRBJ2-5; the D gene is possibly TRBD2 (6 bases). Trimming took 0 bases from V and 3 from J, leaving 8 bases between them. Germline V gene lookup returns CDR1 SQVTM and CDR2 ANQGSEA. The CDR3 consists of 13 residues. DNA for the CDR3: TGCAGCGTTGAAGACGGGGGAAAAGAGACCCAGTACTTC. The encoded protein is CSVEDGGKETQYF.

This clonotype was seen a few times. The rearrangement joins TRBV6-5 to TRBJ2-3, with TRBD2 matching over 11 bases. Germline V CDR1 and CDR2: MNHEY, SVGAGI. Trimming cost V 8 bases and J 4 bases; bases outside gene matches: 5. The CDR3 spans 14 residues. In DNA, the CDR3 is TGTGCCAGCGCACTAGCGGGAGTAGCAGATACGCAGTATTTT. This translates into CASALAGVADTQYF.

This clonotype appeared a few times. V usage is TRBV10-3 and J usage is TRBJ1-2; D possibly corresponds to TRBD1 (6 bases). The CDR3 has 15 amino acids. CDR1 and CDR2 (germline): ENHRY, SYGVKD. V lost 2 bases to trimming and J lost 0 bases, with 10 bases between them. This CDR3 is CAISEGGAANYGYTF. The CDR3 nucleotides read TGTGCCATCAGTGAGGGGGGGGCCGCTAACTATGGCTACACCTTC.

V usage is TRBV5-1 and J usage is TRBJ2-5, with a possible D match to TRBD2 (5 bases). This CDR3 comprises 15 residues. Trimming took off 1 base at V and 11 bases at J, with 21 bases between the two ends. Germline V gives CDR1 SGHRS, CDR2 YFSETQ. This CDR3 reads CASSLFGGIGGEQYF. In nucleotides, the CDR3 is TGCGCCAGCAGCTTGTTTGGAGGTATAGGAGGAGAGCAGTACTTC.

This rearrangement joins TRBV7-8 to TRBJ2-6; D is perhaps TRBD2 (6 bases). CDR3 length equals 17 residues. The germline CDR1 and CDR2 sequences are SGHVS and FQNEAQ. V lost 6 bases and J lost 0, with 15 bases in between. CDR3 region: CASSWAEGISGANVLTF. CDR3 DNA: TGTGCCAGCAGTTGGGCGGAGGGAATCTCTGGGGCCAACGTCCTGACTTTC. The full variable domain, rest sourced from reference TRBV7-8 and TRBJ2-6, is GAGVSQSPRYKVAKRGQDVALRCDPISGHVSLFWYQQALGQGPEFLTYFQNEAQLDKSGLPSDRFFAERPEGSVSTLKIQRTQQEDSAVYLCASSWAEGISGANVLTFGAGSRLTVL.

At least ten counts were recorded for this clonotype. At one end, the junction sequence differs from germline, possibly due to a read error. The V and J genes are TRBV7-9 and TRBJ2-7, with 7 bases fitting TRBD1. Germline V gives CDR1 SEHNR, CDR2 FQNEAQ (reference sequence). This CDR3 is built from 14 residues. In DNA, the CDR3 is TGTGCCAGCAGTTTAGGGGGCACGGTTTACGAGCAGTACTTC. Amino acids: CASSLGGTVYEQYF.